Sequencing of this TCR beta chain was carried out in a study of blood T cell repertoires in COVID-19. Across the study: The origin of the acute and convalescent COVID-19 samples was the United States, Italy and Spain. Sample material is recorded as cDNA or gDNA derived from T cells, B-cell-depleted T cells, or PBMCs.

As handled by the study authors: The assay estimated nucleated cells by amplifying reference gene primers. Generated by immunoSEQ multiplex PCR, the TCRdb table keeps only in-frame clones and is missing some. V and J calls plus clone size are reproduced from that table; the DNA served to infer D and trimming. The data hold 100,000 or so clones, with 70% to 80% observed a single time. The source material was peripheral blood. This receptor was taken from a man between 65 and 85 years old with active or convalescent COVID-19.

CDR3 protein: CASSQGTGLWYEQYF. In DNA form, the CDR3 reads TGCGCCAGCAGCCAAGGGACAGGGCTATGGTACGAGCAGTACTTC. V is TRBV4-3 and J is TRBJ2-7; 8 nucleotides agree with TRBD1. CDR3 length: 15 residues. The germline CDR1 and CDR2 sequences are LGHNA and YSLEER. V dropped 1 base and J dropped 4; count of bases not matched to a gene: 6.